The 21 T cell receptor beta chains presented below share a single source sample, sequenced in a study of blood T cell repertoires in COVID-19. Using immunoSEQ multiplex PCR, the repertoire was profiled, and TCRdb retains in-frame clones only, with some absent. The top ten clones hold roughly 1.2% of a sample with about 400,000 clones, 89% of them seen once. Sequencing input: peripheral blood. These receptors all come from a man aged 35 to 55 with acute or convalescent COVID-19.

The chain joins TRBV14 to TRBJ1-1, with TRBD1 as a possible D gene (5 bases). This CDR3 has 15 amino acids. Germline V gene sequence: CDR1 SGHDN, CDR2 FVKESK. Trimming removed 2 bases at V and 4 bases at J, with 14 bases between. As DNA, the CDR3 is TGTGCCAGCAGCCAAAATTGGGGGGGAGCCACTGAAGCTTTCTTT. This sequence encodes CASSQNWGGATEAFF. Using reference TRBV14 and TRBJ1-1 for the parts outside the CDR3, the full variable domain is EAGVTQFPSHSVIEKGQTVTLRCDPISGHDNLYWYRRVMGKEIKFLLHFVKESKQDESGMPNNRFLAERTGGTYSTLKVQPAELEDSGVYFCASSQNWGGATEAFFGQGTRLTVV.

This sequence joins TRBV19 and TRBJ1-5; TRBD1 matches 7 bases. With 5 bases clipped from V and 2 bases from J, the junction kept 6 bases outside the gene matches. CDR1 and CDR2 from the germline V gene are LNHDA and SQIVND (reference sequence). This CDR3 has 15 amino acids. This CDR3 is CASSATGARNQPQHF. The CDR3 DNA reads TGTGCCAGTAGTGCAACAGGGGCCCGCAATCAGCCCCAGCATTTT.

V and J are TRBV19 and TRBJ2-3; no definite D call. Between the trimmed V and J ends, which lost 4 bases and 6 bases, there was a span of 8 bases. This CDR3 is built from 12 residues. Per germline, CDR1 LNHDA and CDR2 SQIVND (reference sequence). In nucleotides, the CDR3 is TGTGCCAGTAGTAGTCCGTCGGATACGCAGTATTTT. Its protein is CASSSPSDTQYF.

The V gene is TRBV4-1, the J gene TRBJ1-4, with D possibly TRBD1 on 5 matching bases. V lost 4 bases to trimming and J lost 7 bases, with 13 bases between them. There are 14 residues in the CDR3. In germline, CDR1 is MGHRA, CDR2 YSYEKL. In DNA, the CDR3 is TGCGCCAGCAGCCCACCAGGGATGGGTGAAAAACTGTTTTTT. Encoded protein: CASSPPGMGEKLFF.

This clone was seen a few times. The rearrangement uses TRBV11-2 and TRBJ1-4; 7 nucleotides agree with TRBD1. The trim removed 7 bases at V and 7 bases at J, leaving 6 bases unmatched. The germline CDR1 and CDR2 sequences are SGHAT and FQNNGV. The CDR3 contains 13 residues. CDR3 DNA: TGTGCCAGCACCGGGACAGAGGGTGAAAAACTGTTTTTT. It codes for CASTGTEGEKLFF.

This clone has just a few counts. The CDR3 is CASTRDSDTQYF. The CDR3 bases are TGTGCCAGTACGCGAGACTCAGATACGCAGTATTTT. The J gene is TRBJ2-3, the V gene TRBV19; D gene unclear. CDR1 is LNHDA and CDR2 is SQIVND in the germline V gene (reference sequence). Trimming removed 7 bases at V and 4 bases at J, with 9 bases between. The CDR3 length is 12 residues.

The chain has TRBV5-4 and TRBJ2-1; TRBD2 matches at 8 bases. Germline V gene data show CDR1 as SGHNT and CDR2 as YYREEE (reference sequence). The CDR3 covers 17 residues. Trimming cost V 2 bases and J 7 bases; bases outside gene matches: 14. CDR3 DNA sequence: TGTGCCAGCAGCTTTTCTTTGTCCTCGGGGGGGCCGAATGAGCAGTTCTTC. Translated: CASSFSLSSGGPNEQFF.

The chain uses TRBV11-2 and TRBJ2-7; 8 nucleotides align to TRBD1. V was pared by 0 bases and J by 0 bases, with 10 bases of the junction left unmatched. Germline V gives CDR1 SGHAT, CDR2 FQNNGV. This CDR3 is 18 amino acids long. CDR3: CASSLDLMGTGSSYEQYF. The DNA for the CDR3 is TGTGCCAGCAGCTTAGATCTTATGGGGACAGGTAGCTCCTACGAGCAGTACTTC.

This sequence joins TRBV5-1 and TRBJ2-1; 12 nucleotides align to TRBD2. The CDR3 has 15 residues. Losses at the gene ends were 3 bases for V and 7 bases for J; bases not matched to a gene: 5. The germline CDR1 and CDR2 sequences are SGHRS and YFSETQ. CDR3: CASSSWTSGANEQFF. The CDR3 bases are TGCGCCAGCAGCTCCTGGACTAGCGGGGCAAATGAGCAGTTCTTC.

The chain carries TRBV27 and TRBJ2-6; 12 bases fit TRBD1. CDR3 length: 18 residues. V dropped 4 bases and J dropped 2; count of bases not matched to a gene: 6. CDR1 is MNHEY and CDR2 is SMNVEV in the germline V gene (reference sequence). CDR3 in amino acids: CASSSQGQGAAGANVLTF. The CDR3 DNA follows: TGTGCCAGCAGTTCACAGGGACAGGGGGCGGCTGGGGCCAACGTCCTGACTTTC.

The V call is TRBV6-5, the J call TRBJ2-4; 9 bases map to TRBD1. V dropped 5 bases and J dropped 8; count of bases not matched to a gene: 10. This CDR3 spans 15 amino acids. Germline V gene lookup returns CDR1 MNHEY and CDR2 SVGAGI. In nucleotides, the CDR3 is TGTGCCAGCAGTCGCCTCGGGACAGGGAATGACATTCAGTACTTC. Protein: CASSRLGTGNDIQYF.

The chain combines TRBV3-1 (or the pseudogene TRBV3-2) with TRBJ1-5, with D possibly being TRBD1 (6 bases). CDR1 is LGHDT, CDR2 YNNKEL, per germline (reference sequence). V was clipped by 4 bases and J by 2 bases, with 6 bases between them. The length of the CDR3 is 13 residues. CDR3 protein: CASSRQGNQPQHF. CDR3 nucleotides: TGTGCCAGCAGCCGACAGGGCAATCAGCCCCAGCATTTT.

The chain joins TRBV19 to TRBJ2-4; possible D gene TRBD2, 5 bases. CDR3 length equals 13 residues. Trimming removed 5 bases from V and 3 bases from J, with 8 bases in between. CDR1 and CDR2 (germline): LNHDA, SQIVND (reference sequence). The CDR3 spells CASSGLFKNIQYF. The CDR3 DNA sequence: TGTGCCAGTAGTGGACTGTTCAAAAACATTCAGTACTTC.

This sequence joins TRBV7-2 and TRBJ1-2, with D possibly being TRBD1 (5 bases). Trimming pared 6 bases from V and 2 bases from J, leaving 16 bases between. Per the germline V gene, CDR1 is SGHTA and CDR2 is FQGNSA. The CDR3 is 15 residues long. The chain's CDR3 is CASRPRPQGNYGYTF. CDR3 sequence (DNA): TGTGCCAGCAGACCTAGACCCCAGGGAAACTATGGCTACACCTTC.

The genes are TRBV18 and TRBJ2-5, with 10 bases matching TRBD2. Germline-derived CDR1 and CDR2 are KGHSH and LQKENI. V dropped 0 bases and J dropped 5; count of bases not matched to a gene: 9. The CDR3 is made up of 17 amino acids. Written as DNA, the CDR3 is TGTGCCAGCTCACCACCGGAGGTTCTAGCGGGGGTGGAGACCCAGTACTTC. Translating it yields CASSPPEVLAGVETQYF.

The V call is TRBV11-2, the J call TRBJ2-7; 8 bases map to TRBD2. Germline CDR1 reads SGHAT; CDR2 reads FQNNGV. The CDR3 extends over 14 amino acids. J gave up 4 bases and V 5 bases, and 7 bases lay outside the gene matches. The CDR3 spells CASSRYRGGYEQYF. CDR3 in DNA: TGTGCCAGCAGCCGTTACCGCGGGGGGTACGAGCAGTACTTC.

This chain links TRBV10-3 with TRBJ1-1, with D perhaps TRBD1 (5 bases). The V end lost 7 bases, the J end lost 4 bases, and 16 bases lay between the germline ends. CDR1 is ENHRY, CDR2 SYGVKD, per germline. This CDR3 region has 14 residues. The CDR3 sequence is CAIMGTGGSTEAFF. In DNA, the CDR3 is TGTGCCATCATGGGGACGGGGGGTAGCACTGAAGCTTTCTTT.

This clone was seen once. The J gene is TRBJ1-2, the V gene TRBV28, with D possibly being TRBD1 (6 bases). Germline V gives CDR1 MDHEN, CDR2 SYDVKM. V was cut by 3 bases and J by 6 bases, with 11 bases left in between. The CDR3 runs to 13 residues. The CDR3 DNA is TGTGCCAGCAGTTTCCGGGACAAAGATGGCTACACCTTC. This encodes CASSFRDKDGYTF.

On this clone: Other nucleotide sequences in the sample specify the same CDR3. The rearrangement uses TRBV12-3 or TRBV12-4 and TRBJ2-1; D not resolved. CDR3 length equals 12 residues. Trimming cost V 3 bases and J 6 bases, with 6 bases left between them. CDR3 in amino acids: CASSFPGNEQFF. CDR3 bases: TGTGCCAGCAGTTTCCCGGGCAATGAGCAGTTCTTC.

The rearrangement uses TRBV9 and TRBJ2-1; a weak D match, TRBD1 (6 bases). Per germline, CDR1 SGDLS and CDR2 YYNGEE. The CDR3 contains 14 residues. The V gene lost 2 bases and the J gene lost 2 bases, with 8 bases spanning the gap. The CDR3 reads CASSVGAAYNEQFF. CDR3 nucleotides: TGTGCCAGCAGCGTGGGGGCAGCCTACAATGAGCAGTTCTTC.

The chain combines TRBV5-8 with TRBJ2-7; D is possibly TRBD1 (5 bases). The CDR3 totals 14 residues. Per germline, CDR1 SGHTS and CDR2 YDEGEE. Trimming stripped 2 bases from V and 0 bases from J, with 9 bases between. The CDR3: CASSLRGVSYEQYF. The CDR3 nucleotides read TGTGCCAGCAGCTTAAGGGGCGTCTCCTACGAGCAGTACTTC.